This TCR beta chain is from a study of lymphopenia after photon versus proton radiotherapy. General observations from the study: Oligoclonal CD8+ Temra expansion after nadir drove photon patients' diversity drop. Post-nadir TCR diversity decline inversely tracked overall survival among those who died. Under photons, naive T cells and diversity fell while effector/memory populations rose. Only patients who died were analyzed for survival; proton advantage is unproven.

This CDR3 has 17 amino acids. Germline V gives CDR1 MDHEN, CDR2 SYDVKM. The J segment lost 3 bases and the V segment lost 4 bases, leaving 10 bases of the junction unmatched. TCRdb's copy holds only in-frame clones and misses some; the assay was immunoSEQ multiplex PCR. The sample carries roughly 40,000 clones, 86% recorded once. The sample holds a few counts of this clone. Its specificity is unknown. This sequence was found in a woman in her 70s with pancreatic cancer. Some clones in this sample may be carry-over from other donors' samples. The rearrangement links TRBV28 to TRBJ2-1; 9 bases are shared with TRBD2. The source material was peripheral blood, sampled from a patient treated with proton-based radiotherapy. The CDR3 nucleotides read TGTGCCAGCAGTTCCCTTCGGAGCGGGAGGAACTACAATGAGCAGTTCTTC. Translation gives CASSSLRSGRNYNEQFF. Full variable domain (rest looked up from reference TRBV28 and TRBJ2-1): DVKVTQSSRYLVKRTGEKVFLECVQDMDHENMFWYRQDPGLGLRLIYFSYDVKMKEKGDIPEGYSVSREKKERFSLILESASTNQTSMYLCASSSLRSGRNYNEQFFGPGTRLTVL.